This is a list of T cell receptor beta chains from one sample in a study of OX40 agonist ivuxolimab in advanced cancers. Only in-frame clones appear in the TCRdb table, and some are missing; sequencing was by immunoSEQ multiplex PCR. The sample yields nearly 80,000 clones, about 83% seen once. The specimen was CD4+ or CD8+ T cells sorted from blood, collected in a trial of the OX40 agonist ivuxolimab. The receptors originated from an adult with an advanced solid tumor such as melanoma, head and neck, liver or kidney cancer. Each CDR3 is given without its conserved first and last residue.

TRBV11-3,ASSQGQGFGNEQF
TRBV4-2,ASSQAGGFSYNEQF
TRBV2,ASRDILQGDYNSPLH
TRBV9,ASSVGSSGSTGELF
TRBV5-1,ASSLEGGANVLT
TRBV7-2,ASSPRTSGRRV
TRBV5-1,ASSPDQETQY
TRBV25-1,ASGQGGANQPQH
TRBV2,ASSEIGGNTEAF
TRBV30,AWSPGLAGGETQY
TRBV5-1,ASSLGSGGVIYEQY
TRBV10-3,AISGGNTGELF
TRBV4-3,ASSQDKRFYGYT
TRBV5-6,ASSLWFLQETQY
TRBV18,ASSLPGPTGEKLF
TRBV18,ASSPQGTGGEQY
TRBV15,ATRLGTAGNTIY
TRBV19,ASSPLGDLQAF
TRBV18,ASSPLLAEAF
TRBV4-1,ASSQETSPTDTQY
TRBV18,ASSPPGAGYGYT
TRBV4-3,ASSQVLGSTEAF
TRBV18,ASSGMSGGNEQF
TRBV19,ASRRRDGTTNEKLF
TRBV19,ASRTTPRVNTEAF
TRBV6-1,ASSGDRGSQPQH
TRBV2,ASSYGTGGHYEQY
TRBV5-1,ASRTGSGQNIQY
TRBV15,ATSGFGQVGSYEQY
TRBV2,ASSSRTGMNTEAF
TRBV15,ATRRDRAGEQY
TRBV11-2,ASRGEGGTEAF
TRBV6-1,ASSVTIYSGANVLT
TRBV5-1,ASSLGDGGQYEQF
TRBV28,ASSLRSAGYYEQY
TRBV12-5,ASGFGRRTDGNTIY
TRBV14,ASSQLAGMLSETQY
TRBV19,ASRPHRQGASEKLF
TRBV2,ASSETSGGHIQY
TRBV5-1,ASSVTTGGPKDEQY
TRBV2,ASSGLNRDEQY
TRBV9,ASSPPDRGAYGYT
TRBV2,ARGGQGNQNEQF
TRBV9,ASSHRDRGSYEQY
TRBV20-1,SASRSGELF
TRBV5-1,ASSLGSRDHYEQY
TRBV7-6,ASSLGGQGRETQY
TRBV7-2,ASSRTGSTDTQY
TRBV13,ASSLSDRDSYTGELF
TRBV18,ASSPDRETEAF
TRBV7-6,ASSLAGGQGWNEQF
TRBV19,ASRPGGLNEKLF
TRBV5-1,ASSLARETQY
TRBV19,ASSPRPQGEQY
TRBV6-1,ATDVYNPSSEQY
TRBV7-2,ASSLVSGGENTIY
TRBV11-3,ASSPLADYYEQY
TRBV18,ASSPLGQGSSYEQY
TRBV10-1,ASKPGQGKFSPLH
TRBV2,ASRGSGAPRTYEQY